The clone carrying this T cell receptor beta chain has a handful of counts. What it recognizes is unknown. The data derive from a study of early T cells in non-severe SARS-CoV-2 infection. Study at large: Chains were not paired, and sequencing was done on bulk RNA from unsorted whole blood. Study results and limitations: Comparison of clonotypes with VDJdb favored anti-spike CD8 responses while missing private and CD4 specificities.

V lost 3 bases to trimming and J lost 6 bases, with 9 bases between them. Germline CDR1 KGHDR, CDR2 SFDVKD. CDR3 length: 13 amino acids. As part of library construction, unique molecular identifiers were attached to individual cDNA molecules. Using its own MiXCR run on the 5' RACE reads, TCRdb lists one record per CDR3 protein. Of 75,000 to 100,000 distinct CDR3 sequences listed, around a sixth were seen once; the top ten hold roughly 1.3%. Sequencing used whole blood. The source is an adult who was a healthcare worker with PCR-confirmed SARS-CoV-2 infection or an uninfected control (not recorded which). The chain combines TRBV24-1 with TRBJ2-3; no reliable D call. The CDR3 region has the DNA TGTGCCACCAGTGATCCCTCGTGGGATACGCAGTATTTT. It encodes CATSDPSWDTQYF.